The 29 T cell receptor beta chains in this list originate from one sample, sequenced in a study of tumor and adjacent non-tumor tissue in lung cancer. A modified ARM-PCR protocol with three rounds of nested PCR amplified TCRbeta. TCRdb ran MiXCR on the multiplex PCR reads and lists one entry per CDR3 protein. The sample includes over 110,000 distinct CDR3 sequences, 60% to 70% of them seen just once. No cell sorting was done before RNA was extracted from the tissue. The sequencing input was lung tumor tissue. These receptors all come from a man aged 55 to 69 with small cell lung cancer.

This clonotype has only a few counts. The chain is built from TRBV29-1 and TRBJ2-5; D ambiguous. Per germline, CDR1 SQVTM and CDR2 ANQGSEA. CDR3 size: 12 residues. Trimming shortened V by 4 bases and J by 1 base, and 7 bases separated the two germline ends. This CDR3 is CSVGRPQETQYF. The CDR3 bases are TGCAGCGTTGGTAGGCCCCAAGAGACCCAGTACTTC.

The V call is TRBV12-3 or TRBV12-4, the J call TRBJ2-2; tentatively, D is TRBD2 (6 bases). This CDR3 spans 16 amino acids. Trimming took off 4 bases at V and 0 bases at J, with 12 bases between the two ends. The CDR3 is CASSYSGGTNTGELFF. CDR3 bases: TGTGCCAGCAGTTACTCGGGCGGGACGAACACCGGGGAGCTGTTTTTT.

This clonotype was picked up a small number of times. The CDR3 is CASSSRRGRLAGVRNEQFF. The CDR3, as DNA: TGTGCCAGCAGTTCTAGACGGGGCCGACTAGCGGGAGTGCGGAATGAGCAGTTCTTC. The chain links TRBV28 to TRBJ2-1, with 12 bases fitting TRBD2. CDR3 size: 19 residues. V dropped 4 bases and J dropped 7; count of bases not matched to a gene: 17. Germline values: CDR1 MDHEN, CDR2 SYDVKM. The full variable domain, rest sourced from reference TRBV28 and TRBJ2-1, is DVKVTQSSRYLVKRTGEKVFLECVQDMDHENMFWYRQDPGLGLRLIYFSYDVKMKEKGDIPEGYSVSREKKERFSLILESASTNQTSMYLCASSSRRGRLAGVRNEQFFGPGTRLTVL.

With respect to this clonotype: An end of the junction differs from the germline gene, which may be a read error. The chain recombines TRBV28 with TRBJ1-2; D is unclear. Germline V gives CDR1 MDHEN, CDR2 SYDVKM. The CDR3 is 12 residues long. CDR3 in DNA: TGTCCCAGCAGCTCACCCACAGCTGGCTACACCTTC. It codes for CPSSSPTAGYTF.

On this clonotype itself: Germline is not matched at one junction end, which may reflect a read error. This sequence joins TRBV29-1 and TRBJ2-7; 8 bases are shared with TRBD1. Germline V lookup: CDR1 SQVTM, CDR2 ANQGSEA. This CDR3 is 14 amino acids long. This CDR3 reads CSIEDPTGGYEQYF. The CDR3 bases are TGCAGCATTGAAGATCCTACAGGGGGCTACGAGCAGTACTTC.

This clonotype occurred once. The chain couples TRBV11-2 to TRBJ2-7; D not certain. In germline, CDR1 is SGHAT, CDR2 FQNNGV. The ends were cut back, 5 bases at V and 7 bases at J, with 15 bases in the middle. The CDR3 sequence is 13 residues long. In DNA, the CDR3 is TGTGCCAGCAGCATGAGTGACTCCTGTGAGCAGTACTTC. Encoded protein: CASSMSDSCEQYF. Drawing the rest from reference TRBV11-2 and TRBJ2-7, the complete variable domain is EAGVAQSPRYKIIEKRQSVAFWCNPISGHATLYWYQQILGQGPKLLIQFQNNGVVDDSQLPKDRFSAERLKGVDSTLKIQPAKLEDSAVYLCASSMSDSCEQYFGPGTRLTVT.

The chain recombines TRBV20-1 with TRBJ2-5; TRBD2 agrees at 9 bases. This CDR3 has 16 amino acids. With 0 bases clipped from V and 2 bases from J, the junction kept 7 bases outside the gene matches. CDR1 and CDR2 from the germline V gene are DFQATT and SNEGSKA (reference sequence). The CDR3 reads CSARDYLAGHQETQYF. CDR3 in DNA: TGCAGTGCTAGAGATTACCTAGCGGGGCATCAAGAGACCCAGTACTTC.

This chain uses TRBV20-1 with TRBJ1-1, with a weak D call TRBD1 (6 bases). Looked up from germline, CDR1 is DFQATT and CDR2 is SNEGSKA (reference sequence). This CDR3 spans 11 amino acids. The V end lost 4 bases, the J end lost 13 bases, and 16 bases lay between the germline ends. CDR3 coding DNA: TGCAGTGCTATCGGTGGCCCAGGGGTTTTCTTT. Translation: CSAIGGPGVFF.

This clonotype was seen many times. The rearrangement joins TRBV29-1 to TRBJ2-5, with D possibly being TRBD1 (6 bases). This CDR3 has 14 amino acids. V dropped 7 bases and J dropped 2 bases, with 17 bases sitting between them. Germline CDR1 is SQVTM and CDR2 is ANQGSEA. Written as DNA, the CDR3 is TGCAGCGCTCGACCGGGACACATACAAGAGACCCAGTACTTC. Translated, it gives CSARPGHIQETQYF.

This clonotype was seen ten or more times. The V call is TRBV20-1, the J call TRBJ2-3; 10 bases align to TRBD2. Germline values: CDR1 DFQATT, CDR2 SNEGSKA (reference sequence). J gave up 2 bases and V 3 bases, and 5 bases lay outside the gene matches. CDR3 length: 15 amino acids. CDR3 amino acids: CSASRTSGHTDTQYF. Here the CDR3 DNA reads TGCAGTGCTAGCCGGACTAGCGGACACACAGATACGCAGTATTTT.

With respect to this clonotype: One end of the junction is discordant with germline, which a read error may explain. The chain is built from TRBV11-3 and TRBJ1-1, with 7 bases identical to TRBD1. This CDR3 has 13 residues. Germline assignment: CDR1 SGHNT and CDR2 YENEEA. This CDR3 is CVSRGASGTEAFF. The CDR3 DNA follows: TGTGTCAGCAGGGGGGCTTCTGGCACTGAAGCTTTCTTT.

This chain connects TRBV29-1 to TRBJ2-3; D gene unclear. The germline gives CDR1 SQVTM, CDR2 ANQGSEA. The CDR3 is 13 amino acids. Trimming left V 2 bases short and J 2 bases short, with 8 bases between. CDR3 sequence: CSVESLNTDTQYF. The CDR3 region has the DNA TGCAGCGTTGAAAGTCTTAACACAGATACGCAGTATTTT.

The V call is TRBV6-2 or TRBV6-3, the J call TRBJ2-1, with 10 bases fitting TRBD2. The CDR3 has 13 residues. The V and J ends lost 6 bases and 9 bases, in that order; junction bases with no gene match: 5. CDR1 is MNHEY and CDR2 is SVGEGT in the germline V gene. DNA of the CDR3: TGTGCCAGCAGACTAGCGGGATGGCGTGAGCAGTTCTTC. Amino acids: CASRLAGWREQFF.

This chain links TRBV28 with TRBJ2-7, with 11 bases lining up with TRBD2. The J segment lost 6 bases and the V segment lost 6 bases, leaving 7 bases of the junction unmatched. In germline, CDR1 is MDHEN, CDR2 SYDVKM. This CDR3 spans 14 amino acids. CDR3 residues: CASRDSGRALEQYF. The CDR3 nucleotides are TGTGCCAGCAGGGATAGCGGGAGGGCCCTCGAGCAGTACTTC.

This clonotype was detected many times. V and J are TRBV6-1 and TRBJ2-7; the match to TRBD1 covers 7 bases. V was pared by 4 bases and J by 0 bases, with 6 bases of the junction left unmatched. From germline, CDR1 is MNHNS and CDR2 SASEGT. CDR3 length equals 15 residues. CDR3 sequence reads: CASSAEQGSSYEQYF. The CDR3 nucleotides are TGTGCCAGCAGTGCTGAACAGGGGAGCTCCTACGAGCAGTACTTC.

The V and J genes are TRBV29-1 and TRBJ2-1, with TRBD2 matching 9 bases. The CDR3 is 15 amino acids. CDR1 and CDR2 (germline): SQVTM, ANQGSEA. V gave up 6 bases and J gave up 3 bases; unmatched junction bases: 9. The CDR3 here is CSVHGTSKDYNEQFF. In nucleotides, the CDR3 is TGCAGCGTGCACGGGACTAGCAAGGACTACAATGAGCAGTTCTTC.

A word on this clonotype: A single base separates this from a much larger clone, so it may be a read error. J is TRBJ2-2 and V is TRBV29-1; 12 nucleotides agree with TRBD2. The V gene end was trimmed by 4 bases and the J gene end by 3 bases; junction bases not matched to a gene: 6. This CDR3 comprises 16 residues. Germline-derived CDR1 and CDR2 are SQVTM and ANQGSEA. CDR3 DNA: TGCAGCGTTGCCGGGACTAGCGGGTGCTACACCGGGGAGCTGTTTTTT. Amino acids: CSVAGTSGCYTGELFF.

This clonotype occurred once. The junction does not match germline at one end; this may be a read error. The chain joins TRBV29-1 to TRBJ2-1; 8 nucleotides agree with TRBD2. The CDR3 is made up of 11 amino acids. Germline CDR1 is SQVTM and CDR2 is ANQGSEA. CDR3 sequence: CSVAGTSFRFF. The DNA for the CDR3 is TGTAGCGTTGCCGGGACTAGTTTTCGGTTCTTC.

This chain uses TRBV11-3 with TRBJ2-7; D not resolved. Trimming stripped 9 bases from V and 7 bases from J, with 16 bases between. Germline V gene data show CDR1 as SGHNT and CDR2 as YENEEA. The CDR3 has 12 amino acids. For the CDR3, the DNA is TGTGCCAGTTGCTTAGGGATCATGGAGCAGTACTTC. It codes for CASCLGIMEQYF.

To note about this clonotype: One end of the junction varies from germline; a read error may be responsible. CDR3 nucleotides: TGCGCCAGCAGCTTGGCCAGGCCGCAGACAACCAACTATGGCTACATCTTC. As protein: CASSLARPQTTNYGYIF. The chain employs TRBV5-1 and TRBJ1-2; D not resolved. Germline V lookup: CDR1 SGHRS, CDR2 YFSETQ. The CDR3 is 17 amino acids. Full variable domain (missing parts from reference TRBV5-1 and TRBJ1-2): KAGVTQTPRYLIKTRGQQVTLSCSPISGHRSVSWYQQTPGQGLQFLFEYFSETQRNKGNFPGRFSGRQFSNSRSEMNVSTLELGDSALYLCASSLARPQTTNYGYIFGSGTRLTVV.

This clonotype was detected ten times or more. The chain couples TRBV20-1 to TRBJ2-1; 13 nucleotides line up with TRBD2. The ends lost 5 bases at V and 9 bases at J; junction bases unmatched: 7. CDR3 size: 14 residues. The germline CDR1 and CDR2 sequences are DFQATT and SNEGSKA (reference sequence). The DNA for the CDR3 is TGCAGTGCTTCCAGGACTAGCGGGAGAGGTGAGCAGTTCTTC. Its protein is CSASRTSGRGEQFF.

In its sample, this clonotype was seen once. This may be a read error, as it is one base from a much larger clone. The chain carries TRBV6-1 and TRBJ1-2; D possibly corresponds to TRBD1 (6 bases). V dropped 1 base and J dropped 3 bases, with 12 bases sitting between them. The CDR3 length is 15 residues. In germline, CDR1 is MNHNS, CDR2 SASEGT. The CDR3 DNA sequence: TGTGCCAGCAGTGAAGGGGCAGGGGACCACTATGGCTACACCTTC. Its translation is CASSEGAGDHYGYTF.

The chain uses TRBV10-3 and TRBJ2-1; the D gene could be TRBD1 or TRBD2 (5 bases each). V lost 0 bases and J 2 bases, leaving 20 bases between the germline ends. The CDR3 loop spans 19 amino acids. Germline V gene sequence: CDR1 ENHRY, CDR2 SYGVKD. The CDR3 DNA reads as TGTGCCATCAGTGAGTCGGGGCTAGCTTATCCGATCACCTACAATGAGCAGTTCTTC. The encoded protein is CAISESGLAYPITYNEQFF.

This clonotype was observed many times. The chain combines TRBV4-1 with TRBJ2-7; D unresolved. Trimming removed 4 bases at V and 3 bases at J, with 10 bases between. Germline loops: CDR1 MGHRA, CDR2 YSYEKL. The CDR3 runs to 13 residues. Here the CDR3 DNA reads TGCGCCAGCAGCCCCGGACGGTACTACGAGCAGTACTTC. Translating it yields CASSPGRYYEQYF.

V usage is TRBV11-1 and J usage is TRBJ2-4; 8 nucleotides line up with TRBD2. Germline lookup yields CDR1 SGHAT and CDR2 FQDESV (reference sequence). Trimming removed 9 bases from V and 0 bases from J; junction bases left unmatched: 19. This CDR3 spans 19 amino acids. The CDR3: CASSRFPGLVGLAKNIQYF. CDR3 nucleotides: TGTGCCAGTAGCCGCTTCCCGGGACTAGTGGGACTAGCCAAAAACATTCAGTACTTC.

This clonotype was picked up many times. The genes are TRBV11-3 and TRBJ2-7; D gene uncertain. V gave up 8 bases and J gave up 4 bases, with 9 bases separating them. Germline V lookup: CDR1 SGHNT, CDR2 YENEEA. This CDR3 spans 11 amino acids. The CDR3 coding sequence is TGTGCCAGCTCGGCTTCTTACGAGCAGTACTTC. Translating gives CASSASYEQYF.

This clonotype was seen a few times. The chain employs TRBV12-3 or TRBV12-4 and TRBJ2-3; a possible D gene is TRBD2 (6 bases). The CDR3 has 18 amino acids. V lost 4 bases to trimming and J lost 0 bases, with 20 bases between them. The CDR3 sequence: CASSSYAGLPISTDTQYF. CDR3 coding DNA: TGTGCCAGCAGTTCCTACGCGGGACTTCCGATTAGCACAGATACGCAGTATTTT.

The table lists this clonotype with a few counts. A much larger clone is a single base away; this may be a read error. The chain carries TRBV20-1 and TRBJ1-1; D perhaps matches TRBD1 (5 bases). V shed 3 bases and J shed 11 bases, with 16 bases lying between them. CDR1 and CDR2 from the germline V gene are DFQATT and SNEGSKA (reference sequence). The CDR3 runs 12 residues. Here the CDR3 DNA reads TGCAGTGCTAGGGCACAGGACCTGGATGCTTTCTTT. It yields the protein CSARAQDLDAFF.

Of note for this clonotype: One end of the junction fails to match germline, which may point to a read error. The V call is TRBV20-1, the J call TRBJ2-5; tentative D call: TRBD2 (6 bases). CDR1 is DFQATT and CDR2 is SNEGSKA in the germline V gene (reference sequence). The CDR3 is 15 residues long. Written as DNA, the CDR3 is TGCAGTGCTATAGTACCGCGGGACTTCCAAGAAACCCAGTACTTC. Its translation is CSAIVPRDFQETQYF.